The rows below give T cell receptor beta chains drawn from one sample of a study of T cells in Graves' hyperthyroidism and ophthalmopathy. TCRdb ran MiXCR on the multiplex PCR reads and lists one entry per CDR3 protein. The table shows fewer than 300,000 distinct CDR3 sequences, with roughly 15% occurring only once. Source material: blood. These receptors were taken from a woman between 45 and 65 years old with Graves' hyperthyroidism that later progressed to Graves' ophthalmopathy. CDR3s include the opening cysteine and the closing phenylalanine or tryptophan. Each record gives: clone size, J gene, D gene, V gene, CDR3 DNA, CDR3 protein. The D gene is left open where the match is weak. Expanded clones are given a class, and other clones once, few, many or no size at all.

>many|TRBJ2-1|-|TRBV7-9
TGTGCCAGCAGCTTAGGGTTTTCGGGCAGGGGCCCCTACAATGAGCAGTTCTTC
CASSLGFSGRGPYNEQFF
>many|TRBJ1-2|TRBD1|TRBV2
TGTGCCAGGAGTGGGGACAGGAATGGCTACACCTTC
CARSGDRNGYTF
>many|TRBJ2-3|-|TRBV29-1
TGCAGCGTCCAAGGGAGCACAGATACGCAGTATTTT
CSVQGSTDTQYF
>-|TRBJ2-7|TRBD1|TRBV18
TGTGCCAGCTCACCAACCGGGACAGGGGGAGAGCAGTACTTC
CASSPTGTGGEQYF
>many|TRBJ2-7|-|TRBV12-3/TRBV12-4
TGTGCCAGCAGTTTAGGGCAGGGGTTAACCTACGAGCAGTACTTC
CASSLGQGLTYEQYF
>many|TRBJ2-7|-|TRBV5-1
TGCGCCAGCAGCTCAAACCTCTACGAGCAGTACTTC
CASSSNLYEQYF
>many|TRBJ2-3|-|TRBV7-8
TGTGCCAGCAGCTTATCGCAGACAGATACGCAGTATTTT
CASSLSQTDTQYF
>many|TRBJ1-4|TRBD1|TRBV18
TGTGCCAGCTCTCCTACTACTCCGGGACAGGGCCCTAATGAAAAACTGTTTTTT
CASSPTTPGQGPNEKLFF
>few|TRBJ2-1|TRBD1|TRBV19
TGTGCCAGTAGTAGTGACAGGGGTGGGCACAATGAGCAGTTCTTC
CASSSDRGGHNEQFF
>many|TRBJ2-5|-|TRBV20-1
TGCAGTGCCACACCTGGGACTCAATTCCAAGAGACCCAGTACTTC
CSATPGTQFQETQYF
>few|TRBJ1-5|-|TRBV7-9
TGTGCCAGCAGCTTAGCGGGCGGAGGACCGTATCAGCCCCAGCATTTT
CASSLAGGGPYQPQHF
>many|TRBJ2-7|-|TRBV10-1
TGCGCCAGCAGTGAGTACATAGGGGCCTACGAGCAGTACTTC
CASSEYIGAYEQYF
>many|TRBJ1-2|TRBD1|TRBV6-1
TGTGCCAGCTTGGGACAGGGGATTCATGGGTACGGCTACACCTTC
CASLGQGIHGYGYTF
>many|TRBJ2-7|TRBD1|TRBV2
TGTGCCAGCAGGGGACAGGGGACTTACGAGCAGTACTTC
CASRGQGTYEQYF
>many|TRBJ2-3|-|TRBV3-1
TGTGCCAGCAGCCCCAACTTTGGTGGCGATACGCAGTATTTT
CASSPNFGGDTQYF
>many|TRBJ2-7|-|TRBV29-1
TGCAGCGTTGTGCCAGCGGAGGACTACGAGCAGTACTTC
CSVVPAEDYEQYF
>-|TRBJ2-7|-|TRBV5-6
TGTGCCAGCAGCCTATTGACGGTTGATCACGAGCAGTACTTC
CASSLLTVDHEQYF
>many|TRBJ2-7|-|TRBV12-3/TRBV12-4
TGTGCCAGCAGTGGAGTCAGCTACGAGCAGTACTTC
CASSGVSYEQYF
>many|TRBJ1-5|-|TRBV28
TGTGCCAGCAGTTTTTTTAGCAATCAGCCCCAGCATTTT
CASSFFSNQPQHF
>-|TRBJ1-5|-|TRBV12-3/TRBV12-4
TGTGCCAGCAGTTTAACCGCAGCCTACGATCAGCCCCAGCATTTT
CASSLTAAYDQPQHF
>once|TRBJ2-7|-|TRBV20-1
TGCAGTGCTAGCTCCTTGACATCCCTTTCCTACGAGCAGTACTTC
CSASSLTSLSYEQYF
>many|TRBJ1-1|-|TRBV6-1
TGTGCCAGCAGCGATAACAGGGACGGGAAAGCTTTCTTT
CASSDNRDGKAFF
>-|TRBJ1-2|-|TRBV29-1
TGCAGCGTTGAAACCAGGGGAAGCTATGGCTACACCTTC
CSVETRGSYGYTF
>many|TRBJ2-3|TRBD2|TRBV11-2
TGTGCCAGCAGCTTAAACCCGGGGGGGAACGGGGATACGCAGTATTTT
CASSLNPGGNGDTQYF
>-|TRBJ2-3|-|TRBV3-1
TGTGCCAGCAGCGATCCGACTAGGAGAGCAGATACGCAGTATTTT
CASSDPTRRADTQYF
>many|TRBJ2-1|-|TRBV6-1
TGTGCCAGCAGTGGGACTAGGGGGCTCAATGAGCAGTTCTTC
CASSGTRGLNEQFF
>many|TRBJ1-5|-|TRBV2
TGTGCCAGCAATCGAGGTGGGATTAGCAATCAGCCCCAGCATTTT
CASNRGGISNQPQHF
>few|TRBJ2-7|-|TRBV11-3
TGTGCCAGCAGCTTAGGGCTAGACGACGAGCAGTACTTC
CASSLGLDDEQYF
>-|TRBJ2-1|-|TRBV29-1
TGCAGCGTAAACGCGGGACCCTTGGGGAATGAGCAGTTCTTC
CSVNAGPLGNEQFF
>many|TRBJ2-2|TRBD2|TRBV28
TGTGCCAGCAGTCTAGCGGCAGTGAACACCGGGGAGCTGTTTTTT
CASSLAAVNTGELFF
>many|TRBJ2-3|TRBD2|TRBV28
TGTGCCAGCAGTAGACTAGCGGTCACAGATACGCAGTATTTT
CASSRLAVTDTQYF
>many|TRBJ2-3|TRBD2|TRBV30
TGTGCCTGGAGTGAGGGACTAGCGGGAGTCGGGACGCAGTATTTT
CAWSEGLAGVGTQYF
>many|TRBJ1-2|-|TRBV12-3/TRBV12-4
TGTGCCAGCAGCTTAAGCTGGACTAACTATGGCTACACCTTC
CASSLSWTNYGYTF
>many|TRBJ2-1|-|TRBV3-1
TGTGCCAGCAGCCAAGAGGCTGTGGGTTACAATGAGCAGTTCTTC
CASSQEAVGYNEQFF
>-|TRBJ1-2|-|TRBV5-5
TGTGCCAGCAGCCGGGCAGGGGACGGCTACACCTTC
CASSRAGDGYTF
>-|TRBJ2-3|-|TRBV11-3
TGTGCCAGCAGCTTAGCTACAGTGTTCACAGATACGCAGTATTTT
CASSLATVFTDTQYF
>many|TRBJ2-5|TRBD2|TRBV2
TGTGCCAGCAGTGGTGATGGGGGGGACCAGTACTTC
CASSGDGGDQYF
>many|TRBJ1-2|-|TRBV5-1
TGCGCCAGCAGCTTGGCCGGCTACAGGGATGGCTACACCTTC
CASSLAGYRDGYTF
>-|TRBJ1-5|-|TRBV5-6
TGTGCCAGCAGCTTGGGGGGGTGGCAGGGATACGTGCCCCAGCATTTT
CASSLGGWQGYVPQHF
>many|TRBJ2-5|TRBD2|TRBV11-2
TGTGCCAGCAGCTCCCCCGGGCGGGAGGGTCGTCGGAGGCGGGAGACCCAGTACTTC
CASSSPGREGRRRRETQYF
>many|TRBJ2-1|TRBD2|TRBV27
TGTGCCAGCAATCTCGATACTAGCGGGAGGTACGATGAGCAGTTCTTC
CASNLDTSGRYDEQFF
>once|TRBJ2-3|TRBD1|TRBV7-8
TGTGCCAGCAGCTTAGGTGGGACAGGGGTCACAGATACGCAGTATTTT
CASSLGGTGVTDTQYF